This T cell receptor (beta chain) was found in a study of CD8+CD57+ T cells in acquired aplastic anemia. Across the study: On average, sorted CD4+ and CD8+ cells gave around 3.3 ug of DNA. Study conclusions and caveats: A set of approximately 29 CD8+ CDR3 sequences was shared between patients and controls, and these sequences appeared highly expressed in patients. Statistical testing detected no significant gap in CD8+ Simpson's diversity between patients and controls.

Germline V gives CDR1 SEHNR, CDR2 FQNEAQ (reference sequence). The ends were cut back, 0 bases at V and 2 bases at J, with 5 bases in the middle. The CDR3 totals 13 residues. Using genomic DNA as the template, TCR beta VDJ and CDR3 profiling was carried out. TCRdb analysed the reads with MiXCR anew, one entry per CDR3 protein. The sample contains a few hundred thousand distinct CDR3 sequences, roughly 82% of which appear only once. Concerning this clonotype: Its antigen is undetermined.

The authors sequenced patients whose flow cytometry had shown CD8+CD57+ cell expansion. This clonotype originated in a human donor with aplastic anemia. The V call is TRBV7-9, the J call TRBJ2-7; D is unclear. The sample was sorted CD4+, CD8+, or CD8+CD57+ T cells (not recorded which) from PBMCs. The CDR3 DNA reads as TGTGCCAGCAGCTTAGCCGGGCCCTACGAGCAGTACTTC. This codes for CASSLAGPYEQYF.